This T cell receptor beta chain was documented in a study of vaccination and CD4 T cells after COVID-19. Study in general: Two of the convalescents were Hispanic, and convalescents were six males and four females.

Cultured CD4+ T cells had their DNA profiled by the Oncomine TCR Beta short-read assay. TCRdb re-derived calls from the PCR reads in MiXCR, one entry per CDR3 protein. The sample lists 25,000 to 30,000 distinct CDR3 sequences, roughly 57% seen once, with around 17% in the top ten. The treatment here: roughly 11-day PBMC culture with coronavirus spike peptide pools or control peptides (ViraFEST assay). Findings and caveats of the study: Convalescent patients showed a median roughly 90% of reactive clones that were seen only post-vaccination.

Notes on this clonotype: What it binds is not known.

CDR1 LNHNV and CDR2 YYDKDF come from the germline V gene (reference sequence). The CDR3 is 17 residues long. V was trimmed by 0 bases and J by 5 bases, leaving 17 bases between them. This specimen was CD4+ T cells from blood, cultured in vitro, taken after SARS-CoV-2 vaccination. The TCR sequence derives from a human donor who received a COVID-19 vaccine. The chain is built from TRBV15 and TRBJ2-4; a weak D match, TRBD2 (6 bases). The CDR3 DNA reads as TGTGCCACCAGCAGAGACGTGGCGGGATTAGGACAAAACATTCAGTACTTC. Translating gives CATSRDVAGLGQNIQYF.